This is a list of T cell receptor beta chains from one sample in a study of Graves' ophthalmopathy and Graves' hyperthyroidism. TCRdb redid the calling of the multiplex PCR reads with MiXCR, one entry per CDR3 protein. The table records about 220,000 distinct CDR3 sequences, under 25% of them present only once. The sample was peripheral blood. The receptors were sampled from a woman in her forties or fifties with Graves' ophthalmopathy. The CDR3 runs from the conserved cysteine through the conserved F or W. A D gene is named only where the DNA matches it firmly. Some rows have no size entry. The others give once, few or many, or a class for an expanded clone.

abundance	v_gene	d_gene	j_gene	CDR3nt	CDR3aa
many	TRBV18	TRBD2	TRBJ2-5	TGTGCCAGCTCCCCCGCCGGGGGGTTGGTCGAGACCCAGTACTTC	CASSPAGGLVETQYF
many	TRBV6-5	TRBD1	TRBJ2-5	TGTGCCAGCAATTCCGGGACAGTGGAGACCCAGTACTTC	CASNSGTVETQYF
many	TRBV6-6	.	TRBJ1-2	TGTGCCAGCAGCGTCGACGGGCGATTCTATGGCTACACCTTC	CASSVDGRFYGYTF
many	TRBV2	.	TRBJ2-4	TGTGCCAGCAGCGAAGGGGTGCACATTCAGTACTTC	CASSEGVHIQYF
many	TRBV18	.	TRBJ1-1	TGTGCCAGCTCCCTGAACTGGGGCACTGAAGCTTTCTTT	CASSLNWGTEAFF
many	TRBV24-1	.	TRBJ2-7	TGTGCCACCAGTGACTCGCGACAGACATCCTACGAGCAGTACTTC	CATSDSRQTSYEQYF
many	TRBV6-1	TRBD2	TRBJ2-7	TGTGCCAGCAGGTTCACGACTAGCGAAACCTACGAGCAGTACTTC	CASRFTTSETYEQYF
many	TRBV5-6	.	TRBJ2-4	TGTGCCAGCAGCTTGCGGGGGATCTCGGCCAAAAACATTCAGTACTTC	CASSLRGISAKNIQYF
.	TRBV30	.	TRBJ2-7	TGTGCCAGAAGGACAGCAAATTCCTACGAGCAGTACTTC	CARRTANSYEQYF
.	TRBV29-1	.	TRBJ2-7	TGCAGCGTTCTACGCGGGGCAGGGGGGTCCGAGCAGTACTTC	CSVLRGAGGSEQYF
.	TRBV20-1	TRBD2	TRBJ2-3	TGCAGTGCTGGGGGTAGCGGGAGGGGCGCAGATACGCAGTATTTT	CSAGGSGRGADTQYF
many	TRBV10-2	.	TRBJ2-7	TGCGCCAGCAGGAACGGGGATACCCTACGATGGGTGCAGTACTTC	CASRNGDTLRWVQYF
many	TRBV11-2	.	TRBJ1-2	TGTGCCAGCAGCCCACAGGGAACTCGGAGCGGAAACTCCGGCTACACCTTC	CASSPQGTRSGNSGYTF
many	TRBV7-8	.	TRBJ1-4	TGTGCCAGCAGCTTAGTACGGATGGCTAATGAAAAACTGTTTTTT	CASSLVRMANEKLFF
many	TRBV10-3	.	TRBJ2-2	TGTGCCATCAGTGAAATAGGACCCAACACCGGGGAGCTGTTTTTT	CAISEIGPNTGELFF
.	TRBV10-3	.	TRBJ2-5	TGTGCCATCAGTGAGTCCCGACCTACCTTAGACGTAGAGACCCAGTACTTC	CAISESRPTLDVETQYF
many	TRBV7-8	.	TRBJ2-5	TGTGCCAGCAGCTTATGGGACGGGGGAAAAGAGACCCAGTACTTC	CASSLWDGGKETQYF
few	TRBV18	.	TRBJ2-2	TGTGCCAGCTCACCAAACGGAGCCGGGGAGCTGTTTTTT	CASSPNGAGELFF
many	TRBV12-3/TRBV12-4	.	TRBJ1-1	TGTGCCAGCAGTTCCGGGACCCGGAAAGCTTTCTTT	CASSSGTRKAFF
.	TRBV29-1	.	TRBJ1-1	TGCAGCGTTGATCTTGACCCGAACACTGAAGCTTTCTTT	CSVDLDPNTEAFF
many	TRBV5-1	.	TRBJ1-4	TGCGCCAGCAGTCCGGGACCCCAAGCGGAAAAACTGTTTTTT	CASSPGPQAEKLFF
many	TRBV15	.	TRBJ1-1	TGTGCCACCAGCGAAACGAGGAACACTGAAGCTTTCTTT	CATSETRNTEAFF
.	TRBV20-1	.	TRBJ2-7	TGCAGTGCTAGTGTCACCCTAGTTAGCTCCTACGAGCAGTACTTC	CSASVTLVSSYEQYF
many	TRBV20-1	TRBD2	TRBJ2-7	TGCAGTGGGTCCGACCTTGTTAGGACTAGCGGGAGGGCCATATTC	CSGSDLVRTSGRAIF
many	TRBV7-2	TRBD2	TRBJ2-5	TGTGCCAGTACTTGGGGGAGCGGGAGGGGAGAGACCCAGTACTTC	CASTWGSGRGETQYF
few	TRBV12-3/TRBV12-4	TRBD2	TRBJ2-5	TGTGCCAGCAGGACTAGCGGGAGGGAGGAGACCCAGTACTTC	CASRTSGREETQYF
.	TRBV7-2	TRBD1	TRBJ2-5	TGTGCCAGCAGCCCACCCCAGGGGGTAGGCGAGACCCAGTACTTC	CASSPPQGVGETQYF
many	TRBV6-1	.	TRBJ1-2	TGTGCCAGCAGTGAAGGGGGGTACACTCCCACCTTC	CASSEGGYTPTF
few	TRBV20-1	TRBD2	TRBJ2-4	TGCAGTGCTAGATATAGCGGGAGGACCAAAAACATTCAGTACTTC	CSARYSGRTKNIQYF
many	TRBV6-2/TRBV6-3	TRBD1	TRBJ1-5	TGTGCCAGCAGTTCCGGGACAGGGTACAATCAGCCCCAGCATTTT	CASSSGTGYNQPQHF
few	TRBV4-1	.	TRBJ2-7	TGCGCCAGCAGCCTTTCCTCGTCCGAGCAGTACTTC	CASSLSSSEQYF
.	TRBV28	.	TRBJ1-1	TGTGCCAGCAGTTTAATGTCAGCGGGACTTATTGAAGCTTTCTTT	CASSLMSAGLIEAFF
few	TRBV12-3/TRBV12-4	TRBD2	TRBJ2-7	TGTGCCAGCAGTTTAGAAGGCGGGAGTATGTACGAGCAGTACTTC	CASSLEGGSMYEQYF